The 29 T cell receptor beta chains in this list originate from one sample, sequenced in a study of neoadjuvant anti-PD-1 for oral cavity cancer (dated by TCRdb to the early 2020s). Libraries were built with the immunoSEQ multiplex PCR assay. What TCRdb holds here is the immuneACCESS table cut down to in-frame rearrangements. Part of the clones is not present; checked against another copy, under half of the missing clones reflect an unresolved V gene, and the others are unexplained. This sample is represented by about 6,600 clones; about 77% of them were singletons. Approximately 3% of the sample lies in the top ten. This sample's time point label indicates: before neoadjuvant nivolumab. Sample: PBMCs, taken before nivolumab (anti-PD-1) treatment. The receptor set was obtained from a person aged 35-79 years with oral cavity squamous cell carcinoma.

V and J are TRBV2 and TRBJ1-1; D gene uncertain. The CDR3 spans 12 residues. Trimming left V 3 bases short and J 3 bases short, with 5 bases between. Germline V gene lookup returns CDR1 SNHLY and CDR2 FYNNEI. The CDR3 nucleotides are TGTGCCAGCAGTGAGGGTTACACTGAAGCTTTCTTT. Its translation: CASSEGYTEAFF.

This clone appeared a single time. The chain is built from TRBV12-5 and TRBJ1-2; D possibly corresponds to TRBD1 (6 bases). Germline V CDR1 and CDR2: LGHNT, FRNRAP. Trimming pared 6 bases from V and 6 bases from J, leaving 17 bases between. The CDR3 consists of 14 residues. CDR3 in amino acids: CASGPTRGAHGYTF. CDR3 in DNA: TGTGCTAGTGGCCCAACCCGGGGGGCACATGGCTACACCTTC.

The chain combines TRBV6-6 with TRBJ2-7; a possible D gene is TRBD1 (5 bases). Deletions cut 2 bases from V and 2 bases from J, with 7 bases between. The CDR3 consists of 13 residues. Germline values: CDR1 MNHNY, CDR2 SVGAGI (reference sequence). This CDR3 reads CASSYGAPYEQYF. The DNA for the CDR3 is TGTGCCAGCAGTTACGGGGCCCCCTACGAGCAGTACTTC.

The rearrangement uses TRBV30 and TRBJ2-1; D may correspond to TRBD1 or TRBD2 (6 bases each). Germline values: CDR1 GTSNPN, CDR2 SVGIG (reference sequence). Trimming stripped 1 base from V and 2 bases from J, with 15 bases between. This CDR3 spans 16 amino acids. CDR3 DNA: TGTGCCTGGAGTGCCCATGGGGGGCCGACCTACAATGAGCAGTTCTTC. Amino acids: CAWSAHGGPTYNEQFF.

As for this clone: One end of the junction fails to match germline, which may point to a read error. The chain couples TRBV5-6 to TRBJ2-7; 7 nucleotides line up with TRBD1. The CDR3 consists of 14 residues. CDR1 and CDR2 from the germline V gene are SGHDT and YYEEEE. CDR3 in amino acids: CASSARDRVYAQYF. As DNA, the CDR3 is TGTGCCAGCAGCGCCCGAGACAGGGTGTACGCGCAGTACTTC. Complete variable domain (other parts from reference TRBV5-6 and TRBJ2-7): DAGVTQSPTHLIKTRGQQVTLRCSPKSGHDTVSWYQQALGQGPQFIFQYYEEEERQRGNFPDRFSGHQFPNYSSELNVNALLLGDSALYLCASSARDRVYAQYFGPGTRLTVT.

The chain links TRBV29-1 to TRBJ2-7; possibly TRBD1 for D (8 bases). The CDR3 contains 13 residues. V shed 5 bases and J shed 6 bases, with 17 bases lying between them. From germline, CDR1 is SQVTM and CDR2 ANQGSEA. The CDR3 spells CSVYTGGGGEQYF. DNA for the CDR3: TGCAGCGTTTATACAGGGGGAGGGGGCGAGCAGTACTTC.

This sequence joins TRBV19 and TRBJ1-5; D not resolved. Germline loops: CDR1 LNHDA, CDR2 SQIVND (reference sequence). The CDR3 is 16 amino acids. The V gene lost 1 base and the J gene lost 6 bases, with 16 bases spanning the gap. CDR3 sequence (DNA): TGTGCCAGTAGTATAGCTGGCGGCCTCGGTAGTCAGCCCCAGCATTTT. This translates into CASSIAGGLGSQPQHF. The variable domain in full, with the rest retrieved from reference TRBV19 and TRBJ1-5, is DGGITQSPKYLFRKEGQNVTLSCEQNLNHDAMYWYRQDPGQGLRLIYYSQIVNDFQKGDIAEGYSVSREKKESFPLTVTSAQKNPTAFYLCASSIAGGLGSQPQHFGDGTRLSIL.

This chain uses TRBV6-1 with TRBJ2-5; 10 bases are shared with TRBD1. This CDR3 spans 15 amino acids. V was clipped by 5 bases and J by 5 bases; unmatched bases: 8. CDR1 MNHNS and CDR2 SASEGT come from the germline V gene. The CDR3 reads CASSLLDRGRETQYF. The CDR3 DNA reads as TGTGCCAGCAGTTTACTCGACAGGGGGCGGGAGACCCAGTACTTC.

The gene calls are TRBV7-9 and TRBJ2-5; 10 positions agree with TRBD2. The length of the CDR3 is 15 residues. The trim removed 3 bases at V and 3 bases at J, leaving 4 bases unmatched. Germline V lookup: CDR1 SEHNR, CDR2 FQNEAQ (reference sequence). In nucleotides, the CDR3 is TGTGCCAGCAGCTTCCGACTAGCGGGCGAAGAGACCCAGTACTTC. It encodes CASSFRLAGEETQYF.

V and J are TRBV28 and TRBJ1-2; 7 bases match TRBD1. Per the germline V gene, CDR1 is MDHEN and CDR2 is SYDVKM. V shed 2 bases and J 2 bases; nucleotides not matched to a gene: 5. The CDR3 runs 15 residues. CDR3 amino acids: CASSLLQGVNYGYTF. CDR3 nucleotides: TGTGCCAGCAGTTTACTGCAGGGGGTAAACTATGGCTACACCTTC.

A single count supports this clone. The V and J genes are TRBV14 and TRBJ1-2; tentative D call: TRBD1 (6 bases). Germline CDR1 is SGHDN and CDR2 is FVKESK. Trimming removed 0 bases at V and 4 bases at J, with 12 bases between. The CDR3 consists of 15 residues. The CDR3 spells CASSQDRRGFYGYTF. In DNA form, the CDR3 reads TGTGCCAGCAGCCAAGATAGGAGGGGGTTCTATGGCTACACCTTC.

The chain carries TRBV30 and TRBJ1-3; D perhaps matches TRBD1 (5 bases). Germline assignment: CDR1 GTSNPN and CDR2 SVGIG (reference sequence). The germline V and J ends were trimmed by 3 bases and 0 bases, with 15 bases remaining between them. The CDR3 contains 16 residues. The CDR3 reads CAWRGVEGYSGNTIYF. The CDR3 DNA reads as TGTGCCTGGAGAGGGGTTGAGGGATACTCTGGAAACACCATATATTTT.

The chain links TRBV6-1 to TRBJ2-5; D is ambiguous. The CDR3 length is 13 residues. Germline CDR1 and CDR2: MNHNS and SASEGT. V lost 8 bases, J lost 1 base, and 11 bases lay in between. The CDR3 DNA is TGTGCCAGCCGGAGACGGATCCAAGAGACCCAGTACTTC. As protein: CASRRRIQETQYF.

This clone turned up a few times. This sequence joins TRBV11-3 and TRBJ1-6; D call uncertain. Germline lookup yields CDR1 SGHNT and CDR2 YENEEA. CDR3 length: 13 amino acids. Between the trimmed V and J ends, which lost 2 bases and 8 bases, there was a span of 7 bases. In DNA, the CDR3 is TGTGCCAGCAGCTTAAGCCGGGATTCACCCCTCCACTTT. Its translation is CASSLSRDSPLHF.

The rearrangement links TRBV6-6 to TRBJ1-6, with D unresolved. Between the trimmed V and J ends, which lost 6 bases and 7 bases, there was a span of 10 bases. The CDR3 covers 13 residues. The germline CDR1 and CDR2 sequences are MNHNY and SVGAGI (reference sequence). CDR3 amino acids: CASRRDPNSPLHF. Here the CDR3 DNA reads TGTGCCAGCAGAAGGGATCCAAATTCACCCCTCCACTTT.

The chain joins TRBV7-2 to TRBJ2-4; 9 positions match TRBD1. CDR1 is SGHTA, CDR2 FQGNSA, per germline. The CDR3 spans 16 residues. Trimming cost V 5 bases and J 4 bases; bases outside gene matches: 9. CDR3 in amino acids: CASSLFRDRVKNIQYF. The CDR3 region has the DNA TGTGCCAGCAGCCTGTTCCGGGACAGGGTGAAAAACATTCAGTACTTC.

The chain has TRBV6-6 and TRBJ2-3, with TRBD1 matching over 8 bases. The length of the CDR3 is 16 residues. V dropped 0 bases and J dropped 3; count of bases not matched to a gene: 5. In germline, CDR1 is MNHNY, CDR2 SVGAGI (reference sequence). CDR3 loop: CASSYSQGVGTDTQYF. DNA of the CDR3: TGTGCCAGCAGTTACTCACAGGGGGTAGGGACAGATACGCAGTATTTT.

The rearrangement joins TRBV19 to TRBJ2-3; D unresolved. Germline V gene data show CDR1 as LNHDA and CDR2 as SQIVND (reference sequence). The CDR3 is 12 residues long. V shed 5 bases and J shed 2 bases, with 5 bases lying between them. The CDR3 nucleotides read TGTGCCAGTAGTCCAAACACAGATACGCAGTATTTT. It yields the protein CASSPNTDTQYF.

The gene calls are TRBV28 and TRBJ2-5, with 14 bases fitting TRBD2. Germline lookup yields CDR1 MDHEN and CDR2 SYDVKM. The junction had 3 bases not matched to a gene; V was cut back by 7 bases and J by 5 bases. CDR3 size: 14 residues. The CDR3 loop reads CASTGTSGGETQYF. The CDR3, as DNA: TGTGCCAGCACTGGGACTAGCGGGGGTGAGACCCAGTACTTC.

This CDR3 reads CASSLEGGKNYGYTF. CDR3 DNA: TGCGCCAGCAGCTTGGAAGGGGGCAAGAACTATGGCTACACCTTC. The chain employs TRBV5-1 and TRBJ1-2, with 7 bases fitting TRBD1. The V and J ends lost 0 bases and 2 bases, in that order; junction bases with no gene match: 4. The CDR3 covers 15 residues. CDR1 is SGHRS and CDR2 is YFSETQ in the germline V gene. Full variable domain (outside the CDR3, taken from reference TRBV5-1 and TRBJ1-2): KAGVTQTPRYLIKTRGQQVTLSCSPISGHRSVSWYQQTPGQGLQFLFEYFSETQRNKGNFPGRFSGRQFSNSRSEMNVSTLELGDSALYLCASSLEGGKNYGYTFGSGTRLTVV.

The chain joins TRBV5-5 to TRBJ2-5; D is undetermined. This CDR3 is built from 14 residues. The V end was cut by 4 bases, the J end by 5 bases, with 15 bases between. The germline CDR1 and CDR2 sequences are SGHKS and YYEKEE (reference sequence). The CDR3 nucleotides are TGTGCCAGCAGCACGAGTGGCAGGATGGAGACCCAGTACTTC. Translating it yields CASSTSGRMETQYF.

The V gene is TRBV10-3, the J gene TRBJ2-1, with no clear D. CDR1 is ENHRY and CDR2 is SYGVKD in the germline V gene. Trimming shortened V by 6 bases and J by 6 bases, and 12 bases separated the two germline ends. The CDR3 totals 13 residues. CDR3 sequence (DNA): TGTGCCATCAGGCCTCTCGGCCGCAATGAGCAGTTCTTC. Translating gives CAIRPLGRNEQFF.

The chain has TRBV9 and TRBJ1-2; no clear D gene. V dropped 2 bases and J dropped 1 base, with 3 bases sitting between them. Germline V gene sequence: CDR1 SGDLS, CDR2 YYNGEE. This CDR3 has 12 residues. The CDR3 DNA is TGTGCCAGCAGCGTGGTTAACTATGGCTACACCTTC. Translating gives CASSVVNYGYTF.

The genes are TRBV6-5 and TRBJ1-1; possible D gene TRBD1, 5 bases. Trimming shortened V by 6 bases and J by 5 bases, and 16 bases separated the two germline ends. Germline CDR1 and CDR2: MNHEY and SVGAGI. This CDR3 is built from 14 residues. The CDR3 nucleotides read TGTGCCAGCAGCCACGGGGGGGGGAGGACTGAAGCTTTCTTT. Its protein is CASSHGGGRTEAFF.

V is TRBV2 and J is TRBJ1-5; TRBD1 matches 8 bases. With V trimmed by 6 bases and J by 7 bases, 8 bases remained unmatched. The CDR3 is 14 residues long. Germline V gene lookup returns CDR1 SNHLY and CDR2 FYNNEI. The CDR3 here is CASSSDRGGQPQHF. CDR3 nucleotides: TGTGCCAGCAGCTCCGACAGGGGAGGACAGCCCCAGCATTTT.

V gene TRBV4-1 combines with J gene TRBJ1-2; the D gene is possibly TRBD1 (6 bases). Between the trimmed V and J ends, which lost 0 bases and 5 bases, there was a span of 16 bases. In germline, CDR1 is MGHRA, CDR2 YSYEKL. The CDR3 totals 16 residues. CDR3 sequence reads: CASSQEGRGRRYGYTF. The CDR3 region has the DNA TGCGCCAGCAGCCAAGAAGGCCGGGGGCGTCGGTATGGCTACACCTTC.

The chain uses TRBV5-4 and TRBJ2-7, with D perhaps TRBD1 (6 bases). There are 15 residues in the CDR3. Germline loops: CDR1 SGHNT, CDR2 YYREEE (reference sequence). Trimming left V 0 bases short and J 3 bases short, with 13 bases between. Written as DNA, the CDR3 is TGTGCCAGCAGCTTGGCTAGGCAGGGGATCTACGAGCAGTACTTC. This translates into CASSLARQGIYEQYF. Using reference TRBV5-4 and TRBJ2-7 for the parts outside the CDR3, the full variable domain is ETGVTQSPTHLIKTRGQQVTLRCSSQSGHNTVSWYQQALGQGPQFIFQYYREEENGRGNFPPRFSGLQFPNYSSELNVNALELDDSALYLCASSLARQGIYEQYFGPGTRLTVT.

The V and J genes are TRBV6-6 and TRBJ1-2; 7 nucleotides line up with TRBD1. The CDR3 contains 16 residues. The germline V gene encodes CDR1 MNHNY and CDR2 SVGAGI (reference sequence). With V trimmed by 2 bases and J by 3 bases, 9 bases remained unmatched. As DNA, the CDR3 is TGTGCCAGCAGTTACGGGGGTAGGGGGCTTCACTATGGCTACACCTTC. Its translation: CASSYGGRGLHYGYTF.

This rearrangement joins TRBV13 to TRBJ1-4; no definite D call. The CDR3 runs 13 residues. Germline CDR1 is PRHDT and CDR2 is FYEKMQ (reference sequence). V was pared by 1 base and J by 6 bases, with 6 bases between. This CDR3 is CASSLALDEKLFF. CDR3 coding DNA: TGTGCCAGCAGCTTAGCACTGGATGAAAAACTGTTTTTT.